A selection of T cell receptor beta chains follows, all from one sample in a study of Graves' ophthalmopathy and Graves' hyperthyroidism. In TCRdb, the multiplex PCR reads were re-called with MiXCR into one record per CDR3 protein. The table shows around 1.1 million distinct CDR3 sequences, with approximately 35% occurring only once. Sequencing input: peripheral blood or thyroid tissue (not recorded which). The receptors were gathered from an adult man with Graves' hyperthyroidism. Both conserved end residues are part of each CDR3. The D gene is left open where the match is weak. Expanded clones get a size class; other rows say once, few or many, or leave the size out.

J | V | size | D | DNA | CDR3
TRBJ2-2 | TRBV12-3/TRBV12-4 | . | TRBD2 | TGTGCCAGCAGTTCAGGGCTTTGGACTAGCCCAGACTCCAACACCGGGGAGCTGTTTTTT | CASSSGLWTSPDSNTGELFF
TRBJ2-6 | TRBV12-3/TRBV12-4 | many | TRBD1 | TGTGCCAGCAGCCGGACAGGTTTTTCCGTCCTGACTTTC | CASSRTGFSVLTF
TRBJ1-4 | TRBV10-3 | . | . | TGTGCCATCAGTGAGTCCGTGACAGCAACTAATGAAAAACTGTTTTTT | CAISESVTATNEKLFF
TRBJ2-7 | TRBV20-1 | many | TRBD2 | TGCAGTGCTACCCCTCGCGGCAGCGGGGCTTCCTACGAGCAGTACTTC | CSATPRGSGASYEQYF
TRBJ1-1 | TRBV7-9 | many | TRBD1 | TGTGCCAGCAGCTTTGACAGGGCACTCACTGAAGCTTTCTTT | CASSFDRALTEAFF
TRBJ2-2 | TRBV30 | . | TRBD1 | TGTGCCGAGTCGACAGGGGAGACCGGGGAGCTGTTTTTT | CAESTGETGELFF
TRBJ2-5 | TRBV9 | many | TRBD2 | TGTGCCAGCAGCGCGACTAGCGGGGTGGAGACCCAGTACTTC | CASSATSGVETQYF
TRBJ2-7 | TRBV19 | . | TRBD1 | TGTGCCACCGCCATCGGACAGGGAAACGAGCAGTACTTC | CATAIGQGNEQYF
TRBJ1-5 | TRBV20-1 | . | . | TGCAGTGCTAGAGGGGTAGCATCCGGGGACCTACTTAGGAATCAGCCCCAGCATTTT | CSARGVASGDLLRNQPQHF
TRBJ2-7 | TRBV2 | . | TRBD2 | TGTGCCAGCACTACTGGGGGGGAGGGGGAGCAGTACTTC | CASTTGGEGEQYF
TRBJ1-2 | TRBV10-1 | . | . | TGTGCCAGTAGGTTAAGAAGGGACCATGGCTACACCTTC | CASRLRRDHGYTF
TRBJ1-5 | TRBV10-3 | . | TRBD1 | TGTGCCATCAGTTACTCGGGACAGAGCAATCAGCCCCAGCATTTT | CAISYSGQSNQPQHF
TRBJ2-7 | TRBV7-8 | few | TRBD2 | TGTGCCAGCAGCCGATCCGGGACTACCTACGAGCAGTACTTC | CASSRSGTTYEQYF
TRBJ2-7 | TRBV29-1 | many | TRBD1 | TGCAGCATAGGACAGGGCGGCTACGAGCAGTACTTC | CSIGQGGYEQYF
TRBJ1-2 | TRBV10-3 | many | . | TGTGCCATCAGTTCAGGGGCATTCTATGGCTACACCTTC | CAISSGAFYGYTF
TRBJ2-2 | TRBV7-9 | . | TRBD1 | TGTGCCAGCAGCCCAGGGACAGCCGCCACCGGGGAGCTGTTTTTT | CASSPGTAATGELFF
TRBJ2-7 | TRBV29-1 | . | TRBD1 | TGCAGCACACGGACAGGGGGCTACGAGCAGTACTTC | CSTRTGGYEQYF
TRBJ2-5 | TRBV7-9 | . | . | TGTGCCAGCACCCCGCGGGGGCAGGGGAAAGAGACCCAGTACTTC | CASTPRGQGKETQYF
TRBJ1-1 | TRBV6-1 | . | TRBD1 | TGTGCCAGCGCGAACAGATGGGACAGGGCATACACTGAAGCTTTCTTT | CASANRWDRAYTEAFF
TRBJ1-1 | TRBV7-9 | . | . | TGTGCCAGCAGCTTCTACAGGGTGAACACTGAAGCTTTCTTT | CASSFYRVNTEAFF
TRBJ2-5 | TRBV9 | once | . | TGTGCCAGCAGCCGGAGACAGGTACAAGAGACCCAGTACTTC | CASSRRQVQETQYF
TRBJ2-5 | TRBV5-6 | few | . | TGTGCCAGCAGCCACCCCGTGGGCCAAGAGACCCAGTACTTC | CASSHPVGQETQYF
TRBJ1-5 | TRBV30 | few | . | TGTGCCTGGGATAGGACACTTAGCAATCAGCCCCAGCATTTT | CAWDRTLSNQPQHF
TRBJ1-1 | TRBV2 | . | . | TGTGCCGGCAGCCCCCGGAGGGACACTGAAGCTTTCTTT | CAGSPRRDTEAFF
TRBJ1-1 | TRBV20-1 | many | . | TGCAGTGCTAGAGACGTCCAGAGGAACACTGAAGCTTTCTTT | CSARDVQRNTEAFF
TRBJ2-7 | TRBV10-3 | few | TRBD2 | TGTGCCATCAGTGAGTCGATAGCGGGGACCTACGAGCAGTACTTC | CAISESIAGTYEQYF